Below, 4 T cell receptor beta chains from the same sample are listed, as sequenced in a study of control samples from healthy donors and cancer patients (dated by TCRdb to about 2020). Receptor libraries were prepared by the immunoSEQ multiplex PCR assay. What TCRdb holds here is the immuneACCESS table cut down to in-frame rearrangements. Part of the clones is not present; checked against another copy, under half of the missing clones reflect an unresolved V gene, and the others are unexplained. Here the sample has more than 25,000 clones; around 85% occur a single time. The biggest ten clones account for around 7% of the sample. Sequencing input: PBMCs. The origin of the receptors is a woman aged 55-70 years with head and neck cancer.

The chain's CDR3 is CASSEQGISTEAFF. In nucleotides, the CDR3 is TGTGCCAGCAGTGAGCAGGGAATAAGTACTGAAGCTTTCTTT. This sequence joins TRBV6-1 and TRBJ1-1, with D possibly matching TRBD1 (5 bases). Germline CDR1 MNHNS, CDR2 SASEGT. Trimming removed 3 bases at V and 5 bases at J, with 13 bases between. This CDR3 is built from 14 residues.

This clone was recorded once. The chain has TRBV27 and TRBJ2-7, with 12 positions matching TRBD2. Germline loops: CDR1 MNHEY, CDR2 SMNVEV (reference sequence). This CDR3 region has 16 residues. V lost 6 bases to trimming and J lost 2 bases; unmatched junction nucleotides: 8. CDR3 in amino acids: CASSLSGTSGPYEQYF. Here the CDR3 DNA reads TGTGCCAGCAGCCTCTCCGGGACTAGCGGGCCCTACGAGCAGTACTTC.

This chain uses TRBV2 with TRBJ2-5; D uncertain. The CDR3 sequence is 14 residues long. Germline assignment: CDR1 SNHLY and CDR2 FYNNEI. Trimming took off 3 bases at V and 2 bases at J, with 10 bases between the two ends. CDR3 sequence: CASSEVGFQETQYF. CDR3 coding DNA: TGTGCCAGCAGTGAGGTGGGGTTTCAAGAGACCCAGTACTTC.

The chain recombines TRBV4-2 with TRBJ2-5, with TRBD2 matching 11 bases. Trimming cost V 6 bases and J 5 bases; bases outside gene matches: 8. Germline V lookup: CDR1 LGHNA, CDR2 YNFKEQ. The CDR3 has 15 amino acids. The CDR3 here is CASRFSGGDGETQYF. The CDR3 DNA reads as TGTGCCAGCAGATTTAGCGGGGGGGATGGGGAGACCCAGTACTTC.